These 25 T cell receptor beta chains were all obtained from the same sample, sequenced in a study of early T cells in non-severe SARS-CoV-2 infection. TCRdb re-called the 5' RACE reads through MiXCR, storing one row per CDR3 protein. The table includes roughly 56,000 distinct CDR3 sequences, 12% detected once. The sample taken for sequencing was whole blood. The receptors shown here come from an adult who was a healthcare worker with PCR-confirmed SARS-CoV-2 infection or an uninfected control (not recorded which).

In this sample, this clonotype turned up a few times. The V gene is TRBV4-3, the J gene TRBJ2-3; 7 bases match TRBD2. Germline loops: CDR1 LGHNA, CDR2 YSLEER. V was pared by 0 bases and J by 2 bases, with 8 bases of the junction left unmatched. The CDR3 runs to 17 residues. The CDR3 DNA reads TGCGCCAGCAGCCAAGATGTGGCGGGAGCCACCACAGATACGCAGTATTTT. As protein: CASSQDVAGATTDTQYF.

In its sample, this clonotype was seen a few times. The J gene is TRBJ1-1, the V gene TRBV7-9; 7 bases are shared with TRBD1. In germline, CDR1 is SEHNR, CDR2 FQNEAQ (reference sequence). The V gene end was trimmed by 6 bases and the J gene end by 0 bases; junction bases not matched to a gene: 19. The CDR3 spans 19 residues. The DNA of the CDR3 is TGTGCCAGCAGGCCAGGGAGGGAGGGGGCCCAGGGCATGAACACTGAAGCTTTCTTT. Translation: CASRPGREGAQGMNTEAFF. Together with reference TRBV7-9 and TRBJ1-1, the CDR3 gives the full variable domain: DTGVSQNPRHKITKRGQNVTFRCDPISEHNRLYWYRQTLGQGPEFLTYFQNEAQLEKSRLLSDRFSAERPKGSFSTLEIQRTEQGDSAMYLCASRPGREGAQGMNTEAFFGQGTRLTVV.

Many counts were recorded for this clonotype. The chain's CDR3 is CSARDGQGYGYTF. CDR3 nucleotide sequence: TGCAGTGCTAGAGATGGGCAAGGCTATGGCTACACCTTC. J is TRBJ1-2 and V is TRBV20-1; D gene uncertain. Germline lookup yields CDR1 DFQATT and CDR2 SNEGSKA (reference sequence). The CDR3 spans 13 residues. Deletions cut 0 bases from V and 4 bases from J, with 9 bases between.

This clonotype was counted at least ten times. The CDR3 protein is CASSVVASGTYEQYF. CDR3 DNA: TGTGCCAGCAGCGTAGTGGCTAGCGGGACCTACGAGCAGTACTTC. The chain is built from TRBV9 and TRBJ2-7, with 9 bases that match TRBD2. The V segment lost 0 bases and the J segment 2 bases; nucleotides outside the gene matches: 3. The CDR3 is 15 amino acids. The germline V gene encodes CDR1 SGDLS and CDR2 YYNGEE.

Concerning this clonotype itself: This may come from a read error, since a much larger clone is one base off. The chain uses TRBV18 and TRBJ1-1; D is perhaps TRBD1 (5 bases). The length of the CDR3 is 15 residues. Germline CDR1 and CDR2: KGHSH and LQKENI. V was clipped by 3 bases and J by 4 bases, with 15 bases between them. The CDR3 DNA reads TGTGCCAGCTCACCGACAGTTCAGGATTCCACTGAAGCTTTCTTT. It yields the protein CASSPTVQDSTEAFF.

V gene TRBV7-3 combines with J gene TRBJ2-3; 9 bases align to TRBD1. CDR3 length: 16 amino acids. The V gene end was trimmed by 0 bases and the J gene end by 2 bases; junction bases not matched to a gene: 3. Germline V gene lookup returns CDR1 SGHTA and CDR2 FQGTGA. The CDR3 sequence: CASSLTGQGPTDTQYF. The CDR3 coding sequence is TGTGCCAGCAGCTTAACGGGACAGGGACCCACAGATACGCAGTATTTT.

This clonotype was counted many times. This chain uses TRBV11-2 with TRBJ2-2, with no clear D. CDR1 is SGHAT and CDR2 is FQNNGV in the germline V gene. Trimming removed 6 bases at V and 1 base at J, with 12 bases between. CDR3 size: 15 residues. CDR3 protein: CASRPLTVNTGELFF. The CDR3 DNA reads TGTGCCAGCAGACCTTTGACGGTGAACACCGGGGAGCTGTTTTTT.

The chain joins TRBV6-5 to TRBJ1-2; 8 bases agree with TRBD1. The CDR3 covers 13 residues. After removal of 6 bases from V and 6 bases from J, the junction contained 6 bases not matched to a gene. Germline CDR1 is MNHEY and CDR2 is SVGAGI. The CDR3 nucleotides are TGTGCCAGCAGAGGACAGGGTAGCCATGGCTACACCTTC. Translated: CASRGQGSHGYTF.

This clonotype was found a few times. The chain links TRBV6-6 to TRBJ1-2; TRBD1 might be the D (5 bases). With 2 bases removed from V and 8 bases from J, the gap between germline ends came to 15 bases. The CDR3 sequence is 14 residues long. The germline CDR1 and CDR2 sequences are MNHNY and SVGAGI (reference sequence). The CDR3 loop reads CASSYGGRGEGYTF. The CDR3 nucleotides are TGTGCCAGCAGTTACGGAGGGAGGGGAGAAGGCTACACCTTC.

CDR3 amino acids: CASSSPSEGEGTEAFF. The CDR3 DNA reads as TGTGCCAGCAGCTCCCCGAGTGAAGGGGAAGGAACTGAAGCTTTCTTT. The genes are TRBV6-2 or TRBV6-3 and TRBJ1-1, with a tentative D call TRBD1 (5 bases). Deletions cut 6 bases from V and 5 bases from J, with 22 bases between. Per germline, CDR1 MNHEY and CDR2 SVGEGT. The CDR3 runs 16 residues.

The chain recombines TRBV29-1 with TRBJ1-2, with D maybe TRBD1 (5 bases). Germline values: CDR1 SQVTM, CDR2 ANQGSEA. With 6 bases removed from V and 6 bases from J, the gap between germline ends came to 14 bases. The CDR3 loop spans 12 amino acids. CDR3: CSVGRVKNGYTF. The DNA for the CDR3 is TGCAGCGTGGGCAGGGTGAAAAATGGCTACACCTTC.

This sequence joins TRBV6-2 or TRBV6-3 and TRBJ2-1, with 13 bases that match TRBD2. V lost 6 bases, J lost 3 bases, and 5 bases stayed unmatched. This CDR3 has 16 residues. Germline V gene sequence: CDR1 MNHEY, CDR2 SVGEGT. The CDR3 bases are TGTGCCAGCAGACGGGGACTAGCGGGGCGCTACAATGAGCAGTTCTTC. The encoded protein is CASRRGLAGRYNEQFF.

There are a few counts of this clonotype. The gene calls are TRBV5-1 and TRBJ1-1; 8 bases agree with TRBD1. The germline V gene has CDR1 SGHRS and CDR2 YFSETQ. Trimming at V came to 4 bases and at J to 4 bases, leaving 6 bases not matched to a gene. The CDR3 is 14 amino acids. Here the CDR3 DNA reads TGCGCCAGCAGCGCCGACAGGGGTGCCACTGAAGCTTTCTTT. The encoded protein is CASSADRGATEAFF.

This clonotype has only one observation. The DNA is left out, because the CDR3 cannot be placed on it with certainty; the CDR3 is given as TCRdb lists it. This chain uses TRBV12-2 with TRBJ2-3; the table names TRBD1, a call not compared with the DNA. TRBV12-2 is a recognized pseudogene. 17 amino acids form the CDR3, both terminal residues included. This CDR3 reads CASRFFGGGSSTDTQYF.

This clonotype was seen ten or more times. The chain joins TRBV11-2 to TRBJ2-2; D not resolved. Germline V CDR1 and CDR2: SGHAT, FQNNGV. The V end lost 1 base, the J end lost 4 bases, and 7 bases lay between the germline ends. The CDR3 totals 14 residues. The CDR3 DNA reads as TGTGCCAGCAGCTTAGGACGGCGCACCGGGGAGCTGTTTTTT. Amino acids: CASSLGRRTGELFF.

The table lists this clonotype with a few counts. CDR3 in DNA: TGTGCCAGCAGCACGAACAGGGGGAGCAATCAGCCCCAGCATTTT. Protein: CASSTNRGSNQPQHF. The chain employs TRBV7-8 and TRBJ1-5; 8 positions agree with TRBD1. J was trimmed by 1 base and V by 5 bases; bases with no gene match: 4. The CDR3 is made up of 15 amino acids. The V gene's germline CDR1 is SGHVS and CDR2 FQNEAQ.

This clonotype has a handful of counts. The chain has TRBV10-2 and TRBJ2-1; possible D gene TRBD1, 6 bases. CDR3 length equals 15 residues. Trimming pared 4 bases from V and 2 bases from J, leaving 12 bases between. CDR1 and CDR2 from the germline V gene are WSHSY and SAAADI. The CDR3 protein is CASSGTVVAYNEQFF. The CDR3 DNA sequence: TGCGCCAGCAGTGGGACAGTGGTTGCCTACAATGAGCAGTTCTTC.

This clonotype appeared a single time. The chain combines TRBV11-1 with TRBJ2-3; D assignment may be TRBD1 or TRBD2 (6 bases each). The germline gives CDR1 SGHAT, CDR2 FQDESV (reference sequence). CDR3 length: 14 amino acids. V was shortened by 6 bases and J by 7 bases, with 17 bases between the two germline ends. This CDR3 is CASRTTRGENTQYF. DNA for the CDR3: TGTGCCAGCAGAACTACAAGGGGGGAGAATACGCAGTATTTT.

This clonotype was observed many times. The chain joins TRBV12-3 or TRBV12-4 to TRBJ2-1, with 12 nucleotides matching TRBD1. The CDR3 sequence is 16 residues long. V was clipped by 6 bases and J by 4 bases; unmatched bases: 7. This CDR3 reads CASRPGTGGSYNEQFF. CDR3 DNA: TGTGCCAGCAGACCTGGGACAGGGGGCAGTTACAATGAGCAGTTCTTC.

The rearrangement uses TRBV6-2 or TRBV6-3 and TRBJ2-7; 7 bases fit TRBD2. This CDR3 contains 15 residues. Germline V gene data show CDR1 as MNHEY and CDR2 as SVGEGT. The V and J ends lost 6 bases and 3 bases, in that order; junction bases with no gene match: 11. The DNA of the CDR3 is TGTGCCAGCAGCCCCGGGGCGGGAGAACACTACGAGCAGTACTTC. This codes for CASSPGAGEHYEQYF.

This clonotype was seen only a few times. This chain uses TRBV10-3 with TRBJ2-1; possible D gene TRBD2, 5 bases. CDR1 and CDR2 (germline): ENHRY, SYGVKD. V lost 2 bases, J lost 0 bases, and 11 bases lay in between. The CDR3 spans 16 residues. The DNA for the CDR3 is TGTGCCATCAGTGAGAAGGCGGGCCTCTCCTACAATGAGCAGTTCTTC. Its protein product is CAISEKAGLSYNEQFF.

V usage is TRBV4-2 and J usage is TRBJ1-1; D is possibly TRBD1 (6 bases). The germline V gene has CDR1 LGHNA and CDR2 YNFKEQ. Between the trimmed V and J ends, which lost 1 base and 0 bases, there was a span of 12 bases. CDR3 size: 16 residues. Here the CDR3 DNA reads TGTGCCAGCAGCCAAGGGACAGAGCGCCTGAACACTGAAGCTTTCTTT. As protein: CASSQGTERLNTEAFF.

This clonotype was seen many times. The rearrangement links TRBV7-2 to TRBJ2-2; 8 bases line up with TRBD2. The ends lost 1 base at V and 2 bases at J; junction bases unmatched: 12. Germline CDR1 reads SGHTA; CDR2 reads FQGNSA. The CDR3 totals 19 residues. The CDR3 coding sequence is TGTGCCAGCAGCTTAGTCTCTAGCGGGTCACGGTTAAACACCGGGGAGCTGTTTTTT. This gives the protein CASSLVSSGSRLNTGELFF.

The V and J genes are TRBV5-1 and TRBJ2-7; 9 bases align to TRBD2. CDR3 size: 17 residues. Per germline, CDR1 SGHRS and CDR2 YFSETQ. V lost 1 base, J lost 0 bases, and 8 bases stayed unmatched. The CDR3 loop reads CASSLISGGPNSYEQYF. DNA for the CDR3: TGCGCCAGCAGCTTGATTAGCGGGGGCCCAAACTCCTACGAGCAGTACTTC.

The gene calls are TRBV5-1 and TRBJ2-1; D tentatively fits TRBD1 or TRBD2 (5 bases each). Trimming removed 0 bases at V and 10 bases at J, with 8 bases between. The germline V gene encodes CDR1 SGHRS and CDR2 YFSETQ. The CDR3 has 12 residues. CDR3 in DNA: TGCGCCAGCAGCTTGGGGGGACGGGAGCAGTTCTTC. Protein sequence: CASSLGGREQFF.